What follows are 32 T cell receptor beta chains derived from one specimen sequenced in a study of blood T cell repertoires in COVID-19. Sequenced by immunoSEQ multiplex PCR; TCRdb stores in-frame clones only, minus some. The table includes some 48,000 clones, about 88% detected once. Sequencing was carried out using peripheral blood. These receptor sequences come from a man between 65 and 85 years old with active COVID-19.

This clone appeared a single time. The rearrangement joins TRBV5-1 to TRBJ1-1; TRBD1 is a possible D gene (6 bases). V lost 0 bases and J lost 6, with 12 bases in between. The CDR3 totals 14 residues. The V gene's germline CDR1 is SGHRS and CDR2 YFSETQ. The CDR3 spells CASSLAGGAAEAFF. The CDR3 DNA reads as TGCGCCAGCAGCTTGGCTGGGGGCGCGGCTGAAGCTTTCTTT. Supplemented by reference TRBV5-1 and TRBJ1-1, the full variable domain reads KAGVTQTPRYLIKTRGQQVTLSCSPISGHRSVSWYQQTPGQGLQFLFEYFSETQRNKGNFPGRFSGRQFSNSRSEMNVSTLELGDSALYLCASSLAGGAAEAFFGQGTRLTVV.

The chain carries TRBV7-3 and TRBJ1-3; possibly TRBD1 for D (5 bases). This CDR3 spans 18 amino acids. CDR1 is SGHTA and CDR2 is FQGTGA in the germline V gene. Deletions cut 10 bases from V and 0 bases from J, with 25 bases between. This chain's CDR3 is CATLHPGLVQSSGNTIYF. The CDR3, as DNA: TGTGCCACGTTACATCCGGGACTAGTCCAGAGCTCTGGAAACACCATATATTTT.

V gene TRBV5-1 combines with J gene TRBJ1-3; a weak D match, TRBD1 (5 bases). Trimming shortened V by 7 bases and J by 4 bases, and 21 bases separated the two germline ends. This CDR3 has 16 amino acids. Germline V lookup: CDR1 SGHRS, CDR2 YFSETQ. CDR3 sequence reads: CASPGGGPGRGNTIYF. The DNA of the CDR3 is TGCGCCAGCCCCGGGGGAGGGCCCGGACGAGGAAACACCATATATTTT.

The chain couples TRBV12-3 or TRBV12-4 to TRBJ2-1, with D maybe TRBD1 (5 bases). Trimming cost V 7 bases and J 6 bases, with 10 bases left between them. The CDR3 totals 12 residues. The chain's CDR3 is CASTLRGNEQFF. The DNA of the CDR3 is TGTGCCAGCACCCTAAGGGGCAATGAGCAGTTCTTC.

The chain links TRBV13 to TRBJ1-2; 8 positions match TRBD1. The CDR3 has 14 residues. The V segment lost 6 bases and the J segment 5 bases; nucleotides outside the gene matches: 8. The V gene's germline CDR1 is PRHDT and CDR2 FYEKMQ (reference sequence). CDR3 residues: CASRSSGGGYGYTF. CDR3 in DNA: TGTGCCAGCAGGTCGTCAGGGGGCGGTTATGGCTACACCTTC.

The chain joins TRBV19 to TRBJ2-7, with D possibly matching TRBD1 (5 bases). From germline, CDR1 is LNHDA and CDR2 SQIVND (reference sequence). The V end was cut by 9 bases, the J end by 3 bases, with 15 bases between. The CDR3 length is 13 residues. The CDR3 reads CASRPSGNYEQYF. CDR3 sequence (DNA): TGTGCCAGCAGACCATCAGGGAACTACGAGCAGTACTTC.

The gene calls are TRBV2 and TRBJ1-2, with 12 nucleotides matching TRBD1. Per germline, CDR1 SNHLY and CDR2 FYNNEI. This CDR3 has 14 amino acids. Unmatched junction bases numbered 1, after V lost 1 base and J lost 7 bases. The CDR3 is CASSEGDRGLGYTF. The CDR3 DNA is TGTGCCAGCAGTGAAGGGGACAGGGGGCTTGGCTACACCTTC.

In this sample, this clone turned up once. The CDR3 is CASSYGKGVGPQHF. The DNA for the CDR3 is TGTGCCAGCAGTTACGGAAAGGGAGTGGGGCCCCAGCATTTT. The genes are TRBV6-6 and TRBJ1-5; unclear D gene. The CDR3 is 14 residues long. The germline V gene has CDR1 MNHNY and CDR2 SVGAGI (reference sequence). V lost 2 bases and J lost 9, with 14 bases in between.

The V and J genes are TRBV5-1 and TRBJ2-3, with a tentative D call TRBD1 (5 bases). V was pared by 0 bases and J by 4 bases, with 12 bases between. The CDR3 sequence is 15 residues long. The germline V gene encodes CDR1 SGHRS and CDR2 YFSETQ. The CDR3 here is CASSLDVPGPDTQYF. The CDR3 nucleotides read TGCGCCAGCAGCTTGGATGTCCCAGGGCCAGATACGCAGTATTTT.

The chain has TRBV7-9 and TRBJ1-1; tentatively, D is TRBD1 (5 bases). V was clipped by 5 bases and J by 1 base, with 20 bases between them. Looked up from germline, CDR1 is SEHNR and CDR2 is FQNEAQ (reference sequence). The CDR3 contains 17 residues. CDR3 sequence reads: CASSQGRSWGENTEAFF. DNA for the CDR3: TGTGCCAGCAGCCAAGGTCGAAGTTGGGGCGAGAACACTGAAGCTTTCTTT.

CDR3 protein: CASNWGSNTGELFF. DNA of the CDR3: TGTGCCAGCAACTGGGGCTCGAACACCGGGGAGCTGTTTTTT. The rearrangement links TRBV2 to TRBJ2-2; possibly TRBD1 for D (5 bases). V was trimmed by 7 bases and J by 0 bases, leaving 9 bases between them. There are 14 residues in the CDR3. CDR1 and CDR2 from the germline V gene are SNHLY and FYNNEI.

Only one count was recorded for this clone. The chain employs TRBV25-1 and TRBJ2-7; D is possibly TRBD2 (6 bases). The germline V and J ends were trimmed by 8 bases and 6 bases, with 8 bases remaining between them. The CDR3 consists of 10 residues. Germline loops: CDR1 MGHDK, CDR2 SYGVNS. The CDR3 sequence is CASGGGEQYF. The CDR3 DNA reads TGTGCCAGCGGGGGAGGCGAGCAGTACTTC.

The V and J genes are TRBV6-1 and TRBJ1-4; D not resolved. Germline loops: CDR1 MNHNS, CDR2 SASEGT. This CDR3 is 13 amino acids long. Between the trimmed V and J ends, which lost 2 bases and 8 bases, there was a span of 9 bases. CDR3 DNA sequence: TGTGCCAGCAGTGAAACGGGTTACGAAAAACTGTTTTTT. Translated: CASSETGYEKLFF.

The chain joins TRBV7-2 to TRBJ2-4, with 13 bases lining up with TRBD2. The germline CDR1 and CDR2 sequences are SGHTA and FQGNSA. The CDR3 runs to 14 residues. Trimming at V came to 8 bases and at J to 9 bases, leaving 7 bases not matched to a gene. CDR3: CASRGTSGKGIQYF. CDR3 nucleotide sequence: TGTGCCAGCCGAGGGACTAGCGGGAAAGGCATTCAGTACTTC. Full variable domain (missing parts from reference TRBV7-2 and TRBJ2-4): GAGVSQSPSNKVTEKGKDVELRCDPISGHTALYWYRQSLGQGLEFLIYFQGNSAPDKSGLPSDRFSAERTGGSVSTLTIQRTQQEDSAVYLCASRGTSGKGIQYFGAGTRLSVL.

The chain uses TRBV28 and TRBJ1-5, with D possibly matching TRBD1 (5 bases). The CDR3 sequence is 15 residues long. Trimming took 6 bases from V and 10 from J, leaving 22 bases between them. The germline gives CDR1 MDHEN, CDR2 SYDVKM. CDR3 in amino acids: CASSVGQGLGRPQHF. DNA of the CDR3: TGTGCCAGCAGCGTGGGGCAGGGCTTAGGACGACCCCAGCATTTT.

The chain combines TRBV19 with TRBJ2-2; possible D gene TRBD2, 5 bases. V lost 6 bases and J lost 2, with 10 bases in between. CDR1 is LNHDA and CDR2 is SQIVND in the germline V gene (reference sequence). The CDR3 is 14 amino acids. In DNA form, the CDR3 reads TGTGCCAGTAGAGTTGGGAGAAACACCGGGGAGCTGTTTTTT. Its protein product is CASRVGRNTGELFF.

V and J are TRBV18 and TRBJ1-5; the match to TRBD1 covers 9 bases. After removal of 2 bases from V and 2 bases from J, the junction contained 4 bases not matched to a gene. The V gene's germline CDR1 is KGHSH and CDR2 LQKENI. CDR3 size: 16 residues. The DNA for the CDR3 is TGTGCCAGCTCACCAACAGGGGGCTTGCGCAATCAGCCCCAGCATTTT. Translated: CASSPTGGLRNQPQHF.

CDR3 sequence: CASSQTPSSYNEQFF. As DNA, the CDR3 is TGCGCCAGCAGCCAAACACCAAGCTCCTACAATGAGCAGTTCTTC. This sequence joins TRBV4-1 and TRBJ2-1; D gene ambiguous. V was shortened by 2 bases and J by 0 bases, with 8 bases between the two germline ends. The CDR3 consists of 15 residues. Germline CDR1 is MGHRA and CDR2 is YSYEKL.

V gene TRBV11-1 combines with J gene TRBJ2-1; 11 bases are shared with TRBD2. In germline, CDR1 is SGHAT, CDR2 FQDESV (reference sequence). CDR3 size: 15 residues. Losses at the gene ends were 5 bases for V and 7 bases for J; bases not matched to a gene: 7. The CDR3 nucleotides are TGTGCCAGCAGCGTGACTAGCGGGGCGGGGAATGAGCAGTTCTTC. As protein: CASSVTSGAGNEQFF.

CDR3: CASSKSRDRHTDTQYF. In nucleotides, the CDR3 is TGTGCCAGCAGCAAATCACGGGACAGGCACACAGATACGCAGTATTTT. The chain carries TRBV21-1 and TRBJ2-3; no check of the table's D call, TRBD1, against the DNA was made. TRBV21-1 is noted as a pseudogene. CDR3 length: 16 residues.

J is TRBJ2-1 and V is TRBV7-6, with D hard to call. This CDR3 contains 12 residues. V gave up 2 bases and J gave up 5 bases, with 4 bases separating them. From germline, CDR1 is SGHVS and CDR2 FNYEAQ. CDR3: CASSLTDNEQFF. The CDR3 coding sequence is TGTGCCAGCAGCTTAACTGACAATGAGCAGTTCTTC. The complete variable domain, with remaining parts taken from reference TRBV7-6 and TRBJ2-1, reads GAGVSQSPRYKVTKRGQDVALRCDPISGHVSLYWYRQALGQGPEFLTYFNYEAQQDKSGLPNDRFSAERPEGSISTLTIQRTEQRDSAMYRCASSLTDNEQFFGPGTRLTVL.

The CDR3 spells CASSLGQGRSGRSGANVLTF. The CDR3 DNA reads as TGTGCCAGCAGCTTAGGGCAGGGGCGCTCTGGCCGCTCTGGGGCCAACGTCCTGACTTTC. The rearrangement joins TRBV11-3 to TRBJ2-6; TRBD1 might be the D (6 bases). Looked up from germline, CDR1 is SGHNT and CDR2 is YENEEA. V was clipped by 1 base and J by 0 bases, with 19 bases between them. The CDR3 runs 20 residues.

This chain connects TRBV6-6 to TRBJ2-7, with D maybe TRBD1 (7 bases). This CDR3 has 15 amino acids. Trimming removed 0 bases from V and 4 bases from J, with 13 bases in between. Per germline, CDR1 MNHNY and CDR2 SVGAGI (reference sequence). The CDR3 here is CASSYSTQGRYEQYF. The DNA for the CDR3 is TGTGCCAGCAGTTACTCGACACAGGGGAGGTACGAGCAGTACTTC.

CDR3 nucleotide sequence: TGCGCCAGCAGCCAAGGAAGGGAGTCACCCCTCCACTTT. The encoded protein is CASSQGRESPLHF. This rearrangement joins TRBV4-3 to TRBJ1-6; D is ambiguous. Trimming stripped 1 base from V and 10 bases from J, with 8 bases between. The CDR3 consists of 13 residues. Germline lookup yields CDR1 LGHNA and CDR2 YSLEER.

J is TRBJ2-7 and V is TRBV4-2; TRBD2 matches 9 bases. Trimming removed 1 base from V and 3 bases from J; junction bases left unmatched: 10. Germline CDR1 LGHNA, CDR2 YNFKEQ. This CDR3 spans 17 amino acids. DNA of the CDR3: TGTGCCAGCAGCCAAGGGCAGATAGCGGGGGTAATCTACGAGCAGTACTTC. It specifies CASSQGQIAGVIYEQYF.

V usage is TRBV6-5 and J usage is TRBJ1-2; 8 nucleotides agree with TRBD1. The germline CDR1 and CDR2 sequences are MNHEY and SVGAGI. V was clipped by 2 bases and J by 7 bases; unmatched bases: 6. This CDR3 comprises 14 residues. CDR3 residues: CASSYTGQGSGYTF. The DNA of the CDR3 is TGTGCCAGCAGTTACACAGGACAGGGTTCTGGCTACACCTTC.

The rearrangement joins TRBV15 to TRBJ2-7, with 7 bases that match TRBD2. Per the germline V gene, CDR1 is LNHNV and CDR2 is YYDKDF (reference sequence). The CDR3 runs to 16 residues. With V trimmed by 1 base and J by 6 bases, 12 bases remained unmatched. CDR3 DNA sequence: TGTGCCACCAGCAGAGGGGGCTTTGCGGGGGACGGCGAGCAGTACTTC. Its translation is CATSRGGFAGDGEQYF.

The chain couples TRBV6-4 to TRBJ1-1; 7 bases match TRBD1. V trimming: 7 bases; J trimming: 3 bases; junction bases outside the gene matches: 8. Germline assignment: CDR1 MRHNA and CDR2 SNTAGT. The CDR3 contains 14 residues. CDR3 in amino acids: CASKRQGTDTEAFF. As DNA, the CDR3 is TGTGCCAGCAAGAGACAGGGAACGGACACTGAAGCTTTCTTT.

This sequence joins TRBV7-2 and TRBJ2-3; no clear D gene. The germline V gene encodes CDR1 SGHTA and CDR2 FQGNSA. This CDR3 is built from 13 residues. Trimming removed 1 base from V and 4 bases from J, with 6 bases in between. CDR3 coding DNA: TGTGCCAGCAGCTTAGGTACAGCAGATACGCAGTATTTT. As protein: CASSLGTADTQYF.

The genes are TRBV10-3 and TRBJ2-5; 10 bases are a match to TRBD2. The V gene end was trimmed by 5 bases and the J gene end by 4 bases; junction bases not matched to a gene: 4. Germline CDR1 and CDR2: ENHRY and SYGVKD. This CDR3 has 14 residues. The CDR3 is CAISPSGGRETQYF. Written as DNA, the CDR3 is TGTGCCATCAGTCCTAGCGGGGGTAGAGAGACCCAGTACTTC.

This chain joins TRBV27 and TRBJ2-2; 7 nucleotides match TRBD1. The germline V gene encodes CDR1 MNHEY and CDR2 SMNVEV (reference sequence). The V segment lost 2 bases and the J segment 4 bases; nucleotides outside the gene matches: 4. CDR3 length: 15 residues. The CDR3 DNA sequence: TGTGCCAGCAGTTTAACAGGGGCTAGCACCGGGGAGCTGTTTTTT. The encoded protein is CASSLTGASTGELFF.

V and J are TRBV7-2 and TRBJ1-2; 11 bases align to TRBD1. With V trimmed by 3 bases and J by 6 bases, 6 bases remained unmatched. This CDR3 comprises 15 residues. From germline, CDR1 is SGHTA and CDR2 FQGNSA. The CDR3 sequence: CASSFRTGGSDGYTF. CDR3 nucleotides: TGTGCCAGCAGCTTCCGGACAGGGGGCTCGGATGGCTACACCTTC.